The T cell receptor beta chain described here comes from a study of T-cell reconstitution after alpha-beta-depleted transplantation in children. This clonotype was counted only a few times. CDR1 SEHNR and CDR2 FQNEAQ come from the germline V gene (reference sequence). This CDR3 is built from 13 residues. V was shortened by 5 bases and J by 3 bases, with 11 bases between the two germline ends. As it was prepared, the TCRbeta library received unique molecular identifiers. TCRdb re-derived calls from the PCR reads in MiXCR, one entry per CDR3 protein. Seen here are approximately 190,000 distinct CDR3 sequences, approximately 8.4% observed once, and the top ten hold 35%.

The sample here was PBMCs, mostly from graft donor cells, taken 360 days after TCRalphabeta/CD19-depleted stem cell transplant. This TCR came from a male patient between 2 and 10 years old who had a stem cell transplant for acute myeloid leukemia, so the T cells may come from the graft donor. The V and J genes are TRBV7-9 and TRBJ2-7; D is unresolved. The CDR3 here is CASSRGSLYEQYF. CDR3 sequence (DNA): TGTGCCAGCAGCCGAGGATCCCTCTACGAGCAGTACTTC.